The 20 T cell receptor beta chains presented below share a single source sample, sequenced in a study of blood T cell repertoires in COVID-19. Sequenced by immunoSEQ multiplex PCR; TCRdb stores in-frame clones only, minus some. The sample carries approximately 380,000 clones, 85% recorded once. The source material was peripheral blood. The receptors derive from a young woman with acute or convalescent COVID-19.

The chain links TRBV7-3 to TRBJ2-2, with D perhaps matching TRBD1 (6 bases). CDR1 SGHTA and CDR2 FQGTGA come from the germline V gene. Trimming pared 5 bases from V and 5 bases from J, leaving 18 bases between. The CDR3 consists of 16 residues. This CDR3 is CASSLSGTTGTGELFF. CDR3 bases: TGTGCCAGCAGCCTCTCCGGGACAACGGGAACCGGGGAGCTGTTTTTT.

The V gene is TRBV7-3, the J gene TRBJ2-2, with 7 nucleotides matching TRBD2. Germline trimming cut 7 bases from V and 1 base from J; bases unmatched to any gene: 9. The CDR3 has 16 amino acids. The germline CDR1 and CDR2 sequences are SGHTA and FQGTGA. CDR3 amino acids: CASTTEAGWNTGELFF. The CDR3, as DNA: TGTGCCAGCACCACGGAAGCGGGATGGAACACCGGGGAGCTGTTTTTT.

The rearrangement links TRBV5-6 to TRBJ1-4; 7 bases match TRBD1. The CDR3 length is 15 residues. Unmatched junction bases numbered 8, after V lost 1 base and J lost 8 bases. Germline loops: CDR1 SGHDT, CDR2 YYEEEE. In nucleotides, the CDR3 is TGTGCCAGCAGCTTGTCGGGACAGAAGCGAGAAAAACTGTTTTTT. Its translation: CASSLSGQKREKLFF.

The chain joins TRBV24-1 to TRBJ2-3; D is perhaps TRBD1 (6 bases). Trimming cost V 7 bases and J 2 bases, with 9 bases left between them. This CDR3 comprises 13 residues. The germline CDR1 and CDR2 sequences are KGHDR and SFDVKD. CDR3 amino acids: CATRDRYTDTQYF. CDR3 bases: TGTGCCACCAGGGACAGATACACAGATACGCAGTATTTT.

The chain recombines TRBV18 with TRBJ2-7, with unresolved D. Trimming left V 5 bases short and J 3 bases short, with 8 bases between. Looked up from germline, CDR1 is KGHSH and CDR2 is LQKENI. The CDR3 extends over 12 amino acids. The CDR3 nucleotides read TGTGCCAGCTCATCGACATTCTACGAGCAGTACTTC. Protein product: CASSSTFYEQYF.

The chain is built from TRBV10-2 and TRBJ1-2, with 7 bases that match TRBD1. Trimming cost V 7 bases and J 6 bases; bases outside gene matches: 8. The CDR3 length is 13 residues. Germline V gene lookup returns CDR1 WSHSY and CDR2 SAAADI. The CDR3: CASMREQGHGYTF. CDR3 bases: TGCGCCAGCATGAGGGAACAGGGGCATGGCTACACCTTC.

The J gene is TRBJ2-3, the V gene TRBV11-2; D uncertain. CDR3 size: 15 residues. Trimming removed 6 bases from V and 2 bases from J, with 15 bases in between. Germline CDR1 reads SGHAT; CDR2 reads FQNNGV. CDR3 DNA sequence: TGTGCCAGCAGTTATACCCCGGGTGACACAGATACGCAGTATTTT. It translates to CASSYTPGDTDTQYF.

The rearrangement joins TRBV12-3 or TRBV12-4 to TRBJ2-1; weak D call: TRBD1 (5 bases). The V and J ends lost 4 bases and 4 bases respectively, with 8 bases between them. The CDR3 contains 13 residues. This chain's CDR3 is CASSSKGYNEQFF. The CDR3 nucleotides read TGTGCCAGCAGTTCGAAGGGGTACAATGAGCAGTTCTTC.

The rearrangement links TRBV11-2 to TRBJ1-6; D possibly corresponds to TRBD1 (5 bases). Trimming left V 6 bases short and J 10 bases short, with 7 bases between. Germline V lookup: CDR1 SGHAT, CDR2 FQNNGV. CDR3 length equals 11 residues. The CDR3: CASSKGSPLHF. DNA for the CDR3: TGTGCCAGCAGTAAGGGGTCACCCCTCCACTTT.

V is TRBV10-3 and J is TRBJ2-3; 7 bases are a match to TRBD2. The V gene end was trimmed by 2 bases and the J gene end by 2 bases; junction bases not matched to a gene: 4. There are 15 residues in the CDR3. Germline-derived CDR1 and CDR2 are ENHRY and SYGVKD. The CDR3: CAISEGAGYTDTQYF. CDR3 DNA sequence: TGTGCCATCAGTGAGGGAGCGGGGTACACAGATACGCAGTATTTT.

The chain uses TRBV28 and TRBJ2-7; D gene ambiguous. With 8 bases removed from V and 2 bases from J, the gap between germline ends came to 25 bases. The CDR3 length is 17 residues. The V gene's germline CDR1 is MDHEN and CDR2 SYDVKM. The CDR3 region is CASSYFGRGAMPYEQYF. In DNA, the CDR3 is TGTGCCAGCTCCTACTTCGGAAGAGGAGCGATGCCCTACGAGCAGTACTTC.

The rearrangement uses TRBV29-1 and TRBJ1-1; D is possibly TRBD1 (5 bases). Germline CDR1 SQVTM, CDR2 ANQGSEA. V lost 5 bases, J lost 3 bases, and 16 bases lay in between. The CDR3 is made up of 14 amino acids. CDR3 DNA sequence: TGCAGCGTTAAACCCCAGGGTGTAGACACTGAAGCTTTCTTT. It yields the protein CSVKPQGVDTEAFF. The full variable domain, in which reference TRBV29-1 and TRBJ1-1 provide the parts outside the CDR3, is SAVISQKPSRDICQRGTSLTIQCQVDSQVTMMFWYRQQPGQSLTLIATANQGSEATYESGFVIDKFPISRPNLTFSTLTVSNMSPEDSSIYLCSVKPQGVDTEAFFGQGTRLTVV.

This rearrangement joins TRBV5-1 to TRBJ1-1; weak D call: TRBD1 (5 bases). The CDR3 is made up of 11 amino acids. The V end lost 5 bases, the J end lost 7 bases, and 9 bases lay between the germline ends. The germline V gene encodes CDR1 SGHRS and CDR2 YFSETQ. The CDR3 bases are TGCGCCAGCAGGTCGGGGGGTGAAGCTTTCTTT. As protein: CASRSGGEAFF.

The rearrangement links TRBV5-1 to TRBJ1-2, with 7 positions matching TRBD1. V gave up 1 base and J gave up 6 bases; unmatched junction bases: 6. CDR1 and CDR2 (germline): SGHRS, YFSETQ. The CDR3 covers 14 residues. The CDR3 loop is CASSLLQGSNGYTF. The CDR3 region has the DNA TGCGCCAGCAGCTTGTTACAGGGGTCAAATGGCTACACCTTC. Filled out from reference TRBV5-1 and TRBJ1-2, the complete variable domain reads KAGVTQTPRYLIKTRGQQVTLSCSPISGHRSVSWYQQTPGQGLQFLFEYFSETQRNKGNFPGRFSGRQFSNSRSEMNVSTLELGDSALYLCASSLLQGSNGYTFGSGTRLTVV.

The gene calls are TRBV14 and TRBJ1-2; 10 bases agree with TRBD1. The length of the CDR3 is 15 residues. Germline V gene data show CDR1 as SGHDN and CDR2 as FVKESK. Germline trimming cut 3 bases from V and 6 bases from J; bases unmatched to any gene: 7. CDR3 sequence reads: CASSQAGTGADGYTF. As DNA, the CDR3 is TGTGCCAGCAGCCAGGCCGGGACAGGGGCCGATGGCTACACCTTC.

V is TRBV5-1 and J is TRBJ2-3; 8 bases are shared with TRBD2. From germline, CDR1 is SGHRS and CDR2 YFSETQ. The J segment lost 3 bases and the V segment lost 2 bases, leaving 8 bases of the junction unmatched. The CDR3 runs 16 residues. In nucleotides, the CDR3 is TGCGCCAGCAGCTTCTCAGCGGGAGAGGGGACAGATACGCAGTATTTT. It specifies CASSFSAGEGTDTQYF.

This rearrangement joins TRBV14 to TRBJ2-7; 8 nucleotides line up with TRBD2. Germline V CDR1 and CDR2: SGHDN, FVKESK. Unmatched junction bases numbered 5, after V lost 1 base and J lost 0 bases. The CDR3 contains 16 residues. In DNA form, the CDR3 reads TGTGCCAGCAGCCAAGTCGGGGGGGGTGACTCCTACGAGCAGTACTTC. It yields the protein CASSQVGGGDSYEQYF.

This clone was picked up one time. The CDR3 sequence: CASSSDPTGSYEQYF. CDR3 DNA sequence: TGTGCCAGCAGCTCCGACCCCACAGGATCCTACGAGCAGTACTTC. The V gene is TRBV11-2, the J gene TRBJ2-7, with D perhaps TRBD1 (5 bases). Per germline, CDR1 SGHAT and CDR2 FQNNGV. The CDR3 is 15 amino acids. V dropped 4 bases and J dropped 1 base, with 14 bases sitting between them.

The chain employs TRBV7-2 and TRBJ1-3; D is unclear. Germline V lookup: CDR1 SGHTA, CDR2 FQGNSA. The CDR3 spans 12 residues. Trimming removed 2 bases at V and 5 bases at J, with 4 bases between. CDR3 amino acids: CASSLLRNTIYF. The DNA for the CDR3 is TGTGCCAGCAGCTTATTAAGAAACACCATATATTTT.

This rearrangement joins TRBV27 to TRBJ1-5; a weak D match, TRBD1 (5 bases). CDR1 and CDR2 (germline): MNHEY, SMNVEV (reference sequence). The ends were cut back, 0 bases at V and 6 bases at J, with 12 bases in the middle. The CDR3 sequence is 15 residues long. CDR3 bases: TGTGCCAGCAGTTTATCGGGCGGGGGAAGTCAGCCCCAGCATTTT. Its translation is CASSLSGGGSQPQHF.